Listed below are T cell receptor beta chains from one sample, sequenced in a study of T cell responses to AZD1222 COVID-19 vaccine. Clones were sequenced by immunoSEQ multiplex PCR, and TCRdb holds only the in-frame ones, with some missing. The sample lists some 200,000 clones, more than 75% occurring once. The sample was peripheral blood, taken 28 days after the second AZD1222 dose. The receptors were sampled from an adult who received the AZD1222 COVID-19 vaccine. Both conserved end residues are part of each CDR3. The D gene is left open where the match is weak. Not every row has a clone size; where given, it reads once, few, many or a size class.

TRBJ2-3,TRBV5-1,.,TRBD1,TGCGCCAGCAGCTCAGCCGGACAGGGCAGACCAGATACGCAGTATTTT,CASSSAGQGRPDTQYF
TRBJ2-3,TRBV6-4,.,.,TGTGCCAGCAGTGACTCCCTAGCCACAGATACGCAGTATTTT,CASSDSLATDTQYF
TRBJ1-4,TRBV5-1,.,.,TGCGCCAGCAGCTTGGGCGGAACTAATGAAAAACTGTTTTTT,CASSLGGTNEKLFF
TRBJ2-1,TRBV25-1,.,TRBD2,TGTGCCAGCAGTGGGGGGGGTAATGAGCAGTTCTTC,CASSGGGNEQFF
TRBJ2-2,TRBV28,.,.,TGTGCCAGTTATGTAGGGGCCACCGGGGAGCTGTTTTTT,CASYVGATGELFF
TRBJ1-1,TRBV11-3,once,TRBD1,TGTGCCAGCAGCTTAGGGGACAGACCCTCAGGAGCTTTCTTT,CASSLGDRPSGAFF
TRBJ2-3,TRBV5-8,.,TRBD1,TGTGCCAGCAGCTGGAACGACAGGGGGCTATCAGATACGCAGTATTTT,CASSWNDRGLSDTQYF
TRBJ2-1,TRBV4-2,.,.,TGTGCCAGCAGCCCATCACTAGTTTTCGATGAGCAGTTCTTC,CASSPSLVFDEQFF
TRBJ2-5,TRBV20-1,once,TRBD2,TGCAGTGCTAGTACTAGCGGCGAGACCCAGTACTTC,CSASTSGETQYF
TRBJ2-7,TRBV28,.,TRBD1,TGTGCCAGCAGTTCCGCCGGGACAGGCGCTTACGAGCAGTACTTC,CASSSAGTGAYEQYF
TRBJ2-1,TRBV7-9,.,.,TGTGCCAGCAGCCGACCGTCGGTTGATGAGCAGTTCTTC,CASSRPSVDEQFF
TRBJ2-1,TRBV7-2,.,TRBD2,TGTGCCAGCAGCTTAGGAGGCGCGGGAGCGAATGAGCAGTTCTTC,CASSLGGAGANEQFF
TRBJ2-7,TRBV9,few,.,TGTGCCAGCAGCCATCAAAGGTTCTCCTACGAGCAGTACTTC,CASSHQRFSYEQYF
TRBJ1-4,TRBV28,once,.,TGTGCCAGCAGGATGGGGGGGGTTGGTGAAAAACTGTTTTTT,CASRMGGVGEKLFF
TRBJ2-7,TRBV19,.,.,TGTGCCAGTAGTCCCCGAATACGAGTTCCCGAGCAGTACTTC,CASSPRIRVPEQYF
TRBJ2-7,TRBV5-1,once,.,TGCGCCAGCAGCTTGTACCAGTCCTACGAGCAGTACTTC,CASSLYQSYEQYF
TRBJ2-7,TRBV7-2,.,.,TGTGCCAGCAGCCGGGACTGGGACTACGAGCAGTACTTC,CASSRDWDYEQYF
TRBJ2-1,TRBV11-1,.,TRBD2,TGTGCCAGCAGCTCGGGACTAGCCGCCTACAATGAGCAGTTCTTC,CASSSGLAAYNEQFF
TRBJ1-1,TRBV5-4,.,.,TGTGCCAGCGGCGTGAGGACTGAAGCTTTCTTT,CASGVRTEAFF
TRBJ1-2,TRBV6-5,.,.,TGTGCCAGCAGTTACTCGGAAGAGACCTATGGCTACACCTTC,CASSYSEETYGYTF
TRBJ2-3,TRBV10-3,once,TRBD1,TGTGCCATCAGTGACCTACAGGGGGCAGATACGCAGTATTTT,CAISDLQGADTQYF
TRBJ1-1,TRBV6-5,.,.,TGTGCCAGCAGTTACGAGAACACTGAAGCTTTCTTT,CASSYENTEAFF
TRBJ1-1,TRBV19,.,.,TGTGCCAGTAGTATAGAACAGAACACTGAAGCTTTCTTT,CASSIEQNTEAFF
TRBJ2-7,TRBV6-2/TRBV6-3,.,.,TGTGCCAGCAGTACCCCCCCCGGCTCCTACGAGCAGTACTTC,CASSTPPGSYEQYF
TRBJ2-7,TRBV5-4,.,TRBD2,TGTGCCAGCAGCTTCCGGGGGGCCTACGAGCAGTACTTC,CASSFRGAYEQYF
TRBJ1-5,TRBV6-2/TRBV6-3,.,TRBD1,TGTGCCAGCAGTTTCACAGGGGGTCAGCCCCAGCATTTT,CASSFTGGQPQHF
TRBJ2-7,TRBV24-1,once,.,TGTGCCACCAGTGATCCAGGGTCCGGGTGGTACGAGCAGTACTTC,CATSDPGSGWYEQYF
TRBJ2-3,TRBV6-2/TRBV6-3,.,.,TGTGCCAGCAGTGGAGCAGATACGCAGTATTTT,CASSGADTQYF
TRBJ2-1,TRBV7-9,.,TRBD2,TGTGCCAGCAGCTTATCGGCGGGAGGGGGGGACAATGAGCAGTTCTTC,CASSLSAGGGDNEQFF
TRBJ1-1,TRBV19,.,.,TGTGCCAGTAGTAAGGGGTTGAATTTTCGGGTGGCCACTGAAGCTTTCTTT,CASSKGLNFRVATEAFF
TRBJ2-7,TRBV5-1,.,.,TGCGCCAGCAGCCGGGACAAATACGAGCAGTACTTC,CASSRDKYEQYF
TRBJ2-7,TRBV11-1,few,TRBD2,TGTGCCAGCAGCCCCCGACTAGCGGGAGATAACGAGCAGTACTTC,CASSPRLAGDNEQYF
TRBJ2-2,TRBV7-2,.,TRBD2,TGTGCCAGCAGCTTAAGAGCGGGGTTGACGAACACCGGGGAGCTGTTTTTT,CASSLRAGLTNTGELFF
TRBJ2-1,TRBV6-5,.,TRBD2,TGTGCCAGCAGTTACTCGAGGGCGGCGGGGGGGTCGGAGCAGTTCTTC,CASSYSRAAGGSEQFF
TRBJ2-7,TRBV7-2,.,TRBD2,TGTGCCAGCAGCCTCGGACTAGCGGGCCGCTACGAGCAGTACTTC,CASSLGLAGRYEQYF
TRBJ1-1,TRBV6-5,.,.,TGTGCCAGCAGTCCTGCCTTGAACACTGAAGCTTTCTTT,CASSPALNTEAFF
TRBJ2-7,TRBV30,once,TRBD2,TGTGCCTGGAGCGGACCGGGACTAGCGGTCTACGAGCAGTACTTC,CAWSGPGLAVYEQYF
TRBJ2-7,TRBV27,once,.,TGTGCCAGCAGTTTACTACAGACCTACGAGCAGTACTTC,CASSLLQTYEQYF
TRBJ2-2,TRBV27,.,.,TGTGCCAGCAATAAGGGGAACACCGGGGAGCTGTTTTTT,CASNKGNTGELFF
TRBJ2-3,TRBV7-2,.,.,TGTGCCAGCAGCTTGAGGCGATCCACAGATACGCAGTATTTT,CASSLRRSTDTQYF
TRBJ1-5,TRBV4-2,few,.,TGTGCCAGCAGCCAAGGGGCAGGCCTGAATGCGCCCCAGCATTTT,CASSQGAGLNAPQHF
TRBJ2-2,TRBV5-6,.,TRBD1,TGTGCCAGCAGCTTGTTACAGGGGGTCCCCGGGGAGCTGTTTTTT,CASSLLQGVPGELFF
TRBJ2-7,TRBV6-1,.,TRBD2,TGTGCCAGCAGTGAATTGGGAGCGGGAACCTACGAGCAGTACTTC,CASSELGAGTYEQYF
TRBJ1-2,TRBV7-2,few,.,TGTGCCAGCAGCTTGGGGGGGTCTGGCTATGGCTACACCTTC,CASSLGGSGYGYTF
TRBJ1-4,TRBV29-1,.,.,TGCAGCGTTGAAAGGCGGGGATCTAATGAAAAACTGTTTTTT,CSVERRGSNEKLFF
TRBJ1-4,TRBV6-2/TRBV6-3,.,TRBD1,TGTGCCAGCAGCCGGACAGGGAATAATGAAAAACTGTTTTTT,CASSRTGNNEKLFF
TRBJ2-5,TRBV4-1,.,.,TGCGCCAGCAGCCAAGCGAGCGGGACCCAGTACTTC,CASSQASGTQYF
TRBJ1-1,TRBV5-6,.,.,TGTGCCAGCAGCTTGACAGGGTCATGGGAAGCTTTCTTT,CASSLTGSWEAFF
TRBJ2-7,TRBV6-6,.,TRBD1,TGTGCCAGCAGTTACGGGACAGATTACGAGCAGTACTTC,CASSYGTDYEQYF
TRBJ2-5,TRBV9,.,TRBD1,TGTGCCAGCAGCCCAGGGGGACAGTACCAAGAGACCCAGTACTTC,CASSPGGQYQETQYF
TRBJ1-5,TRBV2,.,.,TGTGCCAGCAGTGACCGCGGGTTTGGCAATCAGCCCCAGCATTTT,CASSDRGFGNQPQHF
TRBJ2-3,TRBV5-1,.,TRBD2,TGCGCCAGCAGCTTGGTCGCGGGAGCTACAGATACGCAGTATTTT,CASSLVAGATDTQYF
TRBJ2-1,TRBV6-5,.,.,TGTGCCAGCAAAGTCGCCAGGGCGAAGGATGAGCAGTTCTTC,CASKVARAKDEQFF
TRBJ1-1,TRBV9,.,.,TGTGCCAGCAGCGTAGCTCCAGGGAACGAAGCTTTCTTT,CASSVAPGNEAFF
TRBJ1-2,TRBV5-1,.,.,TGCGCCAGCGGTCGGACCTTTAACTATGGCTACACCTTC,CASGRTFNYGYTF
TRBJ2-7,TRBV6-2/TRBV6-3,.,.,TGTGCCAGCAGTTCGAACTACGAGCAGTACTTC,CASSSNYEQYF
TRBJ2-3,TRBV19,few,.,TGTGCCAGTAAGTACGGGTCTGGCACAGATACGCAGTATTTT,CASKYGSGTDTQYF
TRBJ1-1,TRBV7-9,.,.,TGTGCCAGCAGCTTGCAGGGCTTGAACACTGAAGCTTTCTTT,CASSLQGLNTEAFF
TRBJ2-1,TRBV24-1,.,TRBD1,TGTGCCACCAGTGATTCTCCGGACAGGGGGCTCCGAGGCTCCTACAATGAGCAGTTCTTC,CATSDSPDRGLRGSYNEQFF
TRBJ1-4,TRBV28,.,.,TGTGCCAGCACCCTAACTAATGAAAAACTGTTTTTT,CASTLTNEKLFF